These T cell receptor beta chains were read from a single sample in a study of cytomegalovirus exposure and HLA in healthy donors. This table comes from immunoSEQ multiplex PCR, and its TCRdb copy is limited to in-frame clones, with some not included. The top ten clones hold approximately 5.4% of a sample with some 120,000 clones, roughly 71% of them seen once. Sample: PBMCs. The receptors were gathered from a woman aged 45-59 years in good health and CMV-seropositive. CDR3s include the opening cysteine and the closing phenylalanine or tryptophan. Fields, in order: V gene, J gene, clone size, D gene, CDR3 protein, CDR3 DNA. The D gene is left open where the match is weak. Rows give clone size only sometimes, using once, few, many, or a class for an expanded clone.

v_gene: TRBV2; j_gene: TRBJ2-2; abundance: -; d_gene: -; CDR3aa: CASQKDIYTGELFF; CDR3nt: TGTGCCAGCCAAAAGGACATTTACACCGGGGAGCTGTTTTTT
v_gene: TRBV6-5; j_gene: TRBJ1-2; abundance: -; d_gene: -; CDR3aa: CASSPFRGDAGYTF; CDR3nt: TGTGCCAGCAGTCCCTTTCGGGGAGACGCTGGCTACACCTTC
v_gene: TRBV7-2; j_gene: TRBJ1-5; abundance: -; d_gene: -; CDR3aa: CASSLDVASNQPQHF; CDR3nt: TGTGCCAGCAGCTTAGATGTGGCCAGCAATCAGCCCCAGCATTTT
v_gene: TRBV4-2; j_gene: TRBJ2-5; abundance: few; d_gene: TRBD2; CDR3aa: CASSQGTRGGRIETQYF; CDR3nt: TGTGCCAGCAGCCAAGGAACGCGGGGGGGAAGAATAGAGACCCAGTACTTC
v_gene: TRBV5-4; j_gene: TRBJ2-3; abundance: -; d_gene: TRBD1; CDR3aa: CASSLGGQGTDTQYF; CDR3nt: TGTGCCAGCAGCTTGGGGGGACAGGGGACAGATACGCAGTATTTT
v_gene: TRBV7-9; j_gene: TRBJ1-4; abundance: few; d_gene: -; CDR3aa: CASSFGRREKLFF; CDR3nt: TGTGCCAGCAGCTTCGGTCGGAGGGAAAAACTGTTTTTT
v_gene: TRBV18; j_gene: TRBJ1-5; abundance: -; d_gene: -; CDR3aa: CASSTGTRDQPQHF; CDR3nt: TGTGCCAGCTCAACCGGGACACGGGATCAGCCCCAGCATTTT
v_gene: TRBV2; j_gene: TRBJ1-1; abundance: -; d_gene: TRBD1; CDR3aa: CASSVQGARSTEAFF; CDR3nt: TGTGCCAGCAGTGTTCAGGGGGCGCGATCCACTGAAGCTTTCTTT
v_gene: TRBV7-2; j_gene: TRBJ2-2; abundance: -; d_gene: TRBD2; CDR3aa: CASSPTRGAGELFF; CDR3nt: TGTGCCAGCAGCCCCACGCGGGGGGCCGGGGAGCTGTTTTTT
v_gene: TRBV6-5; j_gene: TRBJ2-2; abundance: -; d_gene: TRBD1; CDR3aa: CASKYRGRTGELFF; CDR3nt: TGTGCCAGCAAGTACAGGGGCCGGACCGGGGAGCTGTTTTTT
v_gene: TRBV5-1; j_gene: TRBJ2-4; abundance: -; d_gene: TRBD1; CDR3aa: CASSSTPDRGRTVWNIQYF; CDR3nt: TGCGCCAGCAGCTCAACCCCGGACAGGGGGAGAACCGTTTGGAACATTCAGTACTTC
v_gene: TRBV6-5; j_gene: TRBJ2-2; abundance: few; d_gene: -; CDR3aa: CASSYLLFNRVGELFF; CDR3nt: TGTGCCAGCAGTTACTTGCTCTTCAACAGGGTCGGGGAGCTGTTTTTT
v_gene: TRBV5-5; j_gene: TRBJ2-1; abundance: few; d_gene: -; CDR3aa: CASSRTVNEQFF; CDR3nt: TGTGCCAGCAGCCGGACAGTAAATGAGCAGTTCTTC
v_gene: TRBV10-1; j_gene: TRBJ1-5; abundance: -; d_gene: -; CDR3aa: CASRYPGQPQHF; CDR3nt: TGCGCCAGTCGTTACCCGGGACAGCCCCAGCATTTT
v_gene: TRBV11-2; j_gene: TRBJ2-1; abundance: -; d_gene: TRBD1; CDR3aa: CASSRGQVHNEQFF; CDR3nt: TGTGCCAGCAGCCGAGGACAGGTCCACAATGAGCAGTTCTTC
v_gene: TRBV7-9; j_gene: TRBJ1-1; abundance: -; d_gene: -; CDR3aa: CASSSWDGGTEAFF; CDR3nt: TGTGCCAGCAGCTCCTGGGACGGGGGCACTGAAGCTTTCTTT
v_gene: TRBV5-1; j_gene: TRBJ2-3; abundance: few; d_gene: TRBD2; CDR3aa: CASSFGVAGVDTQYF; CDR3nt: TGCGCCAGCAGCTTCGGAGTAGCGGGGGTGGATACGCAGTATTTT
v_gene: TRBV9; j_gene: TRBJ2-6; abundance: -; d_gene: -; CDR3aa: CASSASGFGANVLTF; CDR3nt: TGTGCCAGCAGTGCCTCAGGGTTTGGGGCCAACGTCCTGACTTTC
v_gene: TRBV6-5; j_gene: TRBJ2-5; abundance: -; d_gene: -; CDR3aa: CASSYSQAYETQYF; CDR3nt: TGTGCCAGCAGTTACTCGCAAGCGTATGAGACCCAGTACTTC
v_gene: TRBV7-9; j_gene: TRBJ2-3; abundance: once; d_gene: -; CDR3aa: CASSSRQTDTQYF; CDR3nt: TGTGCCAGCAGCTCGAGACAGACAGATACGCAGTATTTT
v_gene: TRBV6-1; j_gene: TRBJ2-7; abundance: -; d_gene: -; CDR3aa: CASTWDRRGYEQYF; CDR3nt: TGTGCCAGCACCTGGGACAGACGGGGGTACGAGCAGTACTTC
v_gene: TRBV7-6; j_gene: TRBJ2-6; abundance: -; d_gene: -; CDR3aa: CASSSVLSGANVLTF; CDR3nt: TGTGCCAGCAGCTCGGTTCTTTCTGGGGCCAACGTCCTGACTTTC
v_gene: TRBV7-9; j_gene: TRBJ2-7; abundance: once; d_gene: TRBD1; CDR3aa: CASSLAGTGTYEQYF; CDR3nt: TGTGCCAGCAGCTTAGCCGGGACAGGGACCTACGAGCAGTACTTC
v_gene: TRBV5-6; j_gene: TRBJ1-4; abundance: -; d_gene: -; CDR3aa: CASSRRGVGEKLFF; CDR3nt: TGTGCCAGCAGCCGCAGGGGTGTAGGAGAAAAACTGTTTTTT
v_gene: TRBV30; j_gene: TRBJ2-6; abundance: -; d_gene: -; CDR3aa: CAWRSSGANVLTF; CDR3nt: TGTGCCTGGAGGAGCTCTGGGGCCAACGTCCTGACTTTC
v_gene: TRBV2; j_gene: TRBJ2-5; abundance: -; d_gene: TRBD2; CDR3aa: CASSEVAGGLQETQYF; CDR3nt: TGTGCCAGCAGTGAGGTAGCGGGGGGCCTCCAAGAGACCCAGTACTTC
v_gene: TRBV2; j_gene: TRBJ2-3; abundance: once; d_gene: TRBD2; CDR3aa: CASSDTPRTSGHTDTQYF; CDR3nt: TGTGCCAGCAGTGATACCCCCCGGACTAGCGGCCACACAGATACGCAGTATTTT
v_gene: TRBV7-2; j_gene: TRBJ2-1; abundance: -; d_gene: -; CDR3aa: CASSLLLYSGNEQFF; CDR3nt: TGTGCCAGCAGCTTACTACTGTACTCGGGGAATGAGCAGTTCTTC
v_gene: TRBV7-8; j_gene: TRBJ1-3; abundance: once; d_gene: TRBD1; CDR3aa: CASSLVPGGSSGNTIYF; CDR3nt: TGTGCCAGCAGCTTAGTTCCAGGGGGAAGCTCTGGAAACACCATATATTTT